The clone carrying this T cell receptor beta chain was counted a few times. Antigen: not known. The CDR3 is 17 residues long. Germline CDR1 LGHNA, CDR2 YNFKEQ. Trimming cost V 4 bases and J 5 bases; bases outside gene matches: 13. The entry originates in a study of response to subunit inactivated influenza vaccine. Findings of the study overall: With each seasonal influenza vaccination, the authors suggested, few new T cells are recruited.

Each CDR3 protein gets one entry after TCRdb re-called the RT-PCR reads with MiXCR. In the table there are approximately 680,000 distinct CDR3 sequences, 15% to 18% of which are singletons. This specimen consisted of PBMCs from blood, obtained approximately 12 days after vaccination. V is TRBV4-2 and J is TRBJ2-1; 8 bases are a match to TRBD2. This clonotype originated in a man between 45 and 60 years old who received an inactivated influenza vaccine. The CDR3 coding sequence is TGTGCCAGCAGCCCACCTACCGGGAGGGGGTTGGACAATGAGCAGTTCTTC. Its protein is CASSPPTGRGLDNEQFF.